The rows below give T cell receptor beta chains drawn from one sample of a study of PD-1 blockade in classical Hodgkin lymphoma. Produced via immunoSEQ multiplex PCR; TCRdb's table is partial and in-frame only. Here the sample spans tens of thousands of clones, under 80% being singletons. The sequencing here drew on peripheral blood mononuclear cells (PBMCs), taken before the fourth cycle of nivolumab. All receptors derive from a human donor with classical Hodgkin lymphoma. CDR3s include the opening cysteine and the closing phenylalanine or tryptophan. A D gene is named only where the DNA matches it firmly.

CASSSAGLAAYNEQFF | TRBJ2-1 | TRBV11-2 | TRBD2
CASSFLGTYEQYF | TRBJ2-7 | TRBV28 | .
CASSYSGRSTEQFF | TRBJ2-1 | TRBV27 | TRBD2
CASSLAEQGDVSSYEQYF | TRBJ2-7 | TRBV7-9 | TRBD1
CASTLAGPWGYTF | TRBJ1-2 | TRBV2 | .
CASSIGAGPQHF | TRBJ1-5 | TRBV19 | .
CASSYSGLVYEQYF | . | TRBV6-5 | .
CASTAGTGIDEQFF | TRBJ2-1 | TRBV25-1 | TRBD1
CASSLAAGQFF | TRBJ2-1 | TRBV7-9 | .
CASSPWDGNNYGYTF | TRBJ1-2 | TRBV19 | .
CASSFASRIPGAGSYTF | TRBJ1-2 | TRBV7-9 | .
CASRPTQGLNTEAFF | TRBJ1-1 | TRBV4-1 | TRBD1
CASSIRQGIDTQYF | TRBJ2-3 | TRBV19 | TRBD1
CASSLILSLETQYF | TRBJ2-5 | TRBV5-8 | .
CASSFGLAPNEQYF | TRBJ2-7 | TRBV7-2 | .
CASSEWDDTDTQYF | TRBJ2-3 | TRBV2 | .
CASGAGSTGELFF | TRBJ2-2 | TRBV12-5 | .
CASNTSGRTYEQYF | TRBJ2-7 | TRBV10-1 | TRBD2
CASSLAASGGPRYF | TRBJ2-3 | TRBV7-2 | TRBD2
CASSLGARGKGETQYF | TRBJ2-5 | TRBV7-2 | .
CASSDRDWEETQYF | TRBJ2-5 | TRBV5-6 | .
CASSEGLAGGRETQYF | TRBJ2-5 | TRBV9 | TRBD2
CASSQGGAFYGYTF | TRBJ1-2 | TRBV14 | .
CASSKFCSGRAFWYEQYF | TRBJ2-7 | TRBV21-1 | .
CASGSTGPGDQPQHF | TRBJ1-5 | TRBV12-5 | .
CASTYRSGATSPLHF | TRBJ1-6 | TRBV6-5 | .
CASIFGTGGGYTF | TRBJ1-2 | TRBV5-6 | TRBD1
CASSLAGDETQYF | TRBJ2-5 | TRBV5-1 | .
CASSFRLSSGANVLTF | TRBJ2-6 | TRBV28 | .
CASLEGGSEAFF | TRBJ1-1 | TRBV12-5 | .
CASSPDRGSPLHF | TRBJ1-6 | TRBV6-5 | TRBD1
CASSFLTGHSGNTIYF | TRBJ1-3 | TRBV6-5 | .
CASSVAVQGEAFF | TRBJ1-1 | TRBV5-4 | .
CASSSLGGSGNIQYF | TRBJ2-4 | TRBV27 | .
CATSRVSGGNQETQYF | TRBJ2-5 | TRBV15 | TRBD2
CASSTRWEKQPQHF | TRBJ1-5 | TRBV7-8 | .
CASSLAQSSRSDTQYF | TRBJ2-3 | TRBV7-9 | .
CASSLHQGADTQYF | TRBJ2-3 | TRBV7-9 | TRBD1
CASSLGLAGADDEQYF | TRBJ2-7 | TRBV5-1 | TRBD2
CASSLLAGTGYTF | TRBJ1-2 | TRBV28 | .
CASSLLAGGRYNEQFF | TRBJ2-1 | TRBV5-1 | TRBD2
CASSSGTKNYEQYF | TRBJ2-7 | TRBV7-9 | .
CASSLDFPETQYF | TRBJ2-5 | TRBV11-2 | .
CASSQHRNEQFF | TRBJ2-1 | TRBV7-2 | .
CASVSGTAEAFF | TRBJ1-1 | TRBV7-2 | .
CASSKVSHNQPQHF | TRBJ1-5 | TRBV21-1 | .
CASSSGTSGSYEQYF | TRBJ2-7 | TRBV7-9 | TRBD2